This record covers a single T cell receptor beta chain. Its antigen is undetermined. These data come from a study of molecular identifiers for immune sequencing clone quantification. The V gene's germline CDR1 is LGHNA and CDR2 YSLEER. The CDR3 sequence is 14 residues long. Trimming stripped 1 base from V and 1 base from J, with 8 bases between. Overall study findings and caveats: Around 940,000 naive cells reportedly did not prevent detection of spiked Jurkat TCR RNA from one cell.

Researchers sorted naive CD8 T cells as cells that were CD8+CD4-CCR7+CD45RA+. Library preparation followed earlier protocols using designated TCR primers. TCRdb analysed the PCR reads with MiXCR anew, one entry per CDR3 protein. This table has about 320,000 distinct CDR3 sequences, around a fifth appearing once. Specimen: naive CD8+ T cells from blood, with Jurkat cell RNA spiked in. Subset described: FACS-sorted CD8+CD4-CCR7+CD45RA+ naive T cells. The clonotype was recovered from a human donor in good health. Some libraries in this study had Jurkat cell RNA spiked in. The rearrangement uses TRBV4-3 and TRBJ2-7; D unresolved. The CDR3 is CASSQVPSSYEQYF. For the CDR3, the DNA is TGCGCCAGCAGCCAAGTCCCCTCGTCCTACGAGCAGTACTTC.